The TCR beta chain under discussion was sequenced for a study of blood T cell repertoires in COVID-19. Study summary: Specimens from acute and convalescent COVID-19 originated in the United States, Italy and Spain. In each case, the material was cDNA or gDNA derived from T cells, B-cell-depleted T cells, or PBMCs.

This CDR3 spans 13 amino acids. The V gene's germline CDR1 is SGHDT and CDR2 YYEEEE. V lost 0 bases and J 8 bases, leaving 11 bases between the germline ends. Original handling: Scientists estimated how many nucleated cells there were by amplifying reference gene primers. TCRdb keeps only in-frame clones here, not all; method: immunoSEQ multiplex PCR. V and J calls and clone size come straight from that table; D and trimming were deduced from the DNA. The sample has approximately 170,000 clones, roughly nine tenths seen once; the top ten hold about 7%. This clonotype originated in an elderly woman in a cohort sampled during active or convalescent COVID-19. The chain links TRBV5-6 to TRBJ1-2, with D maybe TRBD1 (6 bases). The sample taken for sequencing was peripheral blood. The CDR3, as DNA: TGTGCCAGCAGCTTGGGATGGGGGCAAGGCTACACCTTC. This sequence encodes CASSLGWGQGYTF. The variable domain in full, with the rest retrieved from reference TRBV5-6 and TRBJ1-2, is DAGVTQSPTHLIKTRGQQVTLRCSPKSGHDTVSWYQQALGQGPQFIFQYYEEEERQRGNFPDRFSGHQFPNYSSELNVNALLLGDSALYLCASSLGWGQGYTFGSGTRLTVV.